A single sample gave rise to the 31 T cell receptor beta chains below, sequenced in a study of blood T cell repertoires in COVID-19. Data came from immunoSEQ multiplex PCR; TCRdb stores just in-frame clones and leaves some out. The sample lists 33,000 or so clones; about 92% were seen once. Sample: peripheral blood. The receptors were gathered from a man between 70 and 80 years old with active or convalescent COVID-19.

The genes are TRBV28 and TRBJ2-7, with 12 bases identical to TRBD1. CDR1 and CDR2 (germline): MDHEN, SYDVKM. The CDR3 runs 17 residues. V lost 5 bases, J lost 0 bases, and 8 bases stayed unmatched. CDR3 in DNA: TGTGCCAGCAGTACGGTCGGGACAGGGGGCAACTCCTACGAGCAGTACTTC. Amino acid sequence: CASSTVGTGGNSYEQYF.

The DNA of the CDR3 is TGTGCCAGCTGGGGACAGGCGAATTCACCCCTCCACTTT. Its translation is CASWGQANSPLHF. The rearrangement joins TRBV6-5 to TRBJ1-6; 8 bases align to TRBD1. CDR1 is MNHEY and CDR2 is SVGAGI in the germline V gene. The CDR3 is 13 amino acids. J gave up 7 bases and V 8 bases, and 4 bases lay outside the gene matches.

This chain connects TRBV6-1 to TRBJ2-1; TRBD2 agrees at 8 bases. V lost 4 bases and J lost 5; bases outside the gene matches: 10. Germline V CDR1 and CDR2: MNHNS, SASEGT. This CDR3 is built from 16 residues. In DNA, the CDR3 is TGTGCCAGCAGTGGTCGGACTAGCATTTCGGACAATGAGCAGTTCTTC. Its protein product is CASSGRTSISDNEQFF.

The chain carries TRBV4-1 and TRBJ2-6, with a tentative D call TRBD1 (6 bases). Trimming stripped 8 bases from V and 2 bases from J, with 16 bases between. Germline values: CDR1 MGHRA, CDR2 YSYEKL. The CDR3 consists of 16 residues. DNA of the CDR3: TGCGCCAGCCGGCAGGGTGGGGGCGCTGGGGCCAACGTCCTGACTTTC. The encoded protein is CASRQGGGAGANVLTF.

The chain recombines TRBV6-6 with TRBJ1-5, with D possibly TRBD1 on 6 matching bases. CDR1 and CDR2 from the germline V gene are MNHNY and SVGAGI (reference sequence). This CDR3 has 15 amino acids. The V and J ends lost 0 bases and 1 base respectively, with 7 bases between them. In nucleotides, the CDR3 is TGTGCCAGCAGTTACTCTCAGGGGAGCAATCAGCCCCAGCATTTT. Amino acid sequence: CASSYSQGSNQPQHF.

This clone occurred once. The chain uses TRBV5-1 and TRBJ1-2; 8 bases match TRBD1. The CDR3 runs 14 residues. The V and J ends lost 0 bases and 4 bases, in that order; junction bases with no gene match: 2. The germline CDR1 and CDR2 sequences are SGHRS and YFSETQ. The CDR3 DNA reads TGCGCCAGCAGCTTGGAAGACAGGGGCTATGGCTACACCTTC. Amino acids: CASSLEDRGYGYTF.

The chain has TRBV7-2 and TRBJ2-7; D remains unclear. The CDR3 extends over 14 amino acids. The V end lost 2 bases, the J end lost 2 bases, and 10 bases lay between the germline ends. From germline, CDR1 is SGHTA and CDR2 FQGNSA. For the CDR3, the DNA is TGTGCCAGCAGCTTAACCGGCGGCACCTACGAGCAGTACTTC. Protein product: CASSLTGGTYEQYF.

The chain couples TRBV19 to TRBJ1-2; no firm D call. This CDR3 contains 13 residues. The V and J ends lost 4 bases and 7 bases respectively, with 13 bases between them. The germline V gene has CDR1 LNHDA and CDR2 SQIVND (reference sequence). CDR3 nucleotides: TGTGCCAGTAGTAACGTGAGGCTCGGTGGCTACACCTTC. Protein sequence: CASSNVRLGGYTF.

The chain combines TRBV5-1 with TRBJ1-3; TRBD1 matches 7 bases. Germline V CDR1 and CDR2: SGHRS, YFSETQ. This CDR3 comprises 14 residues. Trimming took 4 bases from V and 2 from J; bases not matched to a gene: 3. The CDR3 region is CASSGDSAGNTIYF. DNA for the CDR3: TGCGCCAGCAGCGGGGACAGTGCTGGAAACACCATATATTTT.

This clone was seen a handful of times. The chain employs TRBV2 and TRBJ1-5, with TRBD1 identical over 9 bases. This CDR3 contains 14 residues. Germline values: CDR1 SNHLY, CDR2 FYNNEI. Losses at the gene ends were 6 bases for V and 7 bases for J; bases not matched to a gene: 7. The DNA of the CDR3 is TGTGCCAGCAGGGGACAGGGTGAGGTCCAGCCCCAGCATTTT. Amino acids: CASRGQGEVQPQHF.

The CDR3 protein is CATSDSQGFQETQYF. The CDR3 coding sequence is TGTGCCACCAGTGATTCCCAGGGGTTTCAAGAGACCCAGTACTTC. The chain has TRBV24-1 and TRBJ2-5; weak D call: TRBD1 (6 bases). Trimming pared 2 bases from V and 2 bases from J, leaving 11 bases between. The V gene's germline CDR1 is KGHDR and CDR2 SFDVKD. The CDR3 covers 15 residues.

This chain connects TRBV7-2 to TRBJ2-7; TRBD1 matches 8 bases. Germline trimming cut 2 bases from V and 4 bases from J; bases unmatched to any gene: 1. CDR1 and CDR2 from the germline V gene are SGHTA and FQGNSA. The CDR3 has 13 residues. In nucleotides, the CDR3 is TGTGCCAGCAGCTTAAACAGGGGGTACGAGCAGTACTTC. Translation: CASSLNRGYEQYF.

J is TRBJ2-5 and V is TRBV28, with a possible D match to TRBD1 (7 bases). The V end was cut by 5 bases, the J end by 7 bases, with 14 bases between. The CDR3 totals 13 residues. Germline values: CDR1 MDHEN, CDR2 SYDVKM. CDR3 DNA sequence: TGTGCCAGCAGTCTCGGACAGGAGGGGACCCAGTACTTC. Translating it yields CASSLGQEGTQYF. The full variable domain, in which reference TRBV28 and TRBJ2-5 provide the parts outside the CDR3, is DVKVTQSSRYLVKRTGEKVFLECVQDMDHENMFWYRQDPGLGLRLIYFSYDVKMKEKGDIPEGYSVSREKKERFSLILESASTNQTSMYLCASSLGQEGTQYFGPGTRLLVL.

The chain has TRBV28 and TRBJ1-4; D is perhaps TRBD1 (6 bases). Deletions cut 5 bases from V and 6 bases from J, with 16 bases between. The CDR3 totals 15 residues. Germline V gives CDR1 MDHEN, CDR2 SYDVKM. The CDR3 bases are TGTGCCAGCAGTGTCCCAGGGGTCCAGCATGAAAAACTGTTTTTT. It yields the protein CASSVPGVQHEKLFF. Filled out from reference TRBV28 and TRBJ1-4, the complete variable domain reads DVKVTQSSRYLVKRTGEKVFLECVQDMDHENMFWYRQDPGLGLRLIYFSYDVKMKEKGDIPEGYSVSREKKERFSLILESASTNQTSMYLCASSVPGVQHEKLFFGSGTQLSVL.

The chain uses TRBV5-1 and TRBJ2-2; 11 positions agree with TRBD2. From germline, CDR1 is SGHRS and CDR2 YFSETQ. With V trimmed by 4 bases and J by 3 bases, 5 bases remained unmatched. This CDR3 spans 16 amino acids. CDR3 sequence reads: CASSPIAGGDTGELFF. In DNA, the CDR3 is TGCGCCAGCAGCCCGATAGCGGGAGGGGACACCGGGGAGCTGTTTTTT.

V and J are TRBV7-9 and TRBJ2-1; 7 bases line up with TRBD2. This CDR3 comprises 16 residues. V dropped 5 bases and J dropped 2; count of bases not matched to a gene: 9. Per the germline V gene, CDR1 is SEHNR and CDR2 is FQNEAQ (reference sequence). The CDR3 sequence: CASSQWTRRTYNEQFF. Written as DNA, the CDR3 is TGTGCCAGCAGCCAATGGACTAGGCGCACCTACAATGAGCAGTTCTTC.

This rearrangement joins TRBV7-3 to TRBJ1-2; 11 nucleotides line up with TRBD1. The J segment lost 2 bases and the V segment lost 4 bases, leaving 3 bases of the junction unmatched. Looked up from germline, CDR1 is SGHTA and CDR2 is FQGTGA. The CDR3 has 15 residues. The CDR3 reads CASSSGQGANYGYTF. CDR3 in DNA: TGTGCCAGCAGCTCAGGACAGGGGGCGAACTATGGCTACACCTTC.

This clone has just one count. This chain joins TRBV7-9 and TRBJ1-2, with D unclear. The CDR3 length is 15 residues. V was pared by 5 bases and J by 3 bases, with 16 bases between. The V gene's germline CDR1 is SEHNR and CDR2 FQNEAQ (reference sequence). The CDR3 loop reads CASSRRDGAHYGYTF. The CDR3 DNA is TGTGCCAGCAGCCGAAGAGACGGAGCGCACTATGGCTACACCTTC.

The chain employs TRBV6-5 and TRBJ2-7; 9 bases agree with TRBD1. The germline V gene encodes CDR1 MNHEY and CDR2 SVGAGI. After removal of 6 bases from V and 7 bases from J, the junction contained 4 bases not matched to a gene. This CDR3 is built from 12 residues. The CDR3 reads CASRDRGEEQYF. The CDR3 DNA sequence: TGTGCCAGCAGGGACAGGGGCGAGGAGCAGTACTTC.

The chain couples TRBV5-6 to TRBJ1-6, with D tentatively TRBD1 (6 bases). Trimming cost V 4 bases and J 10 bases, with 18 bases left between them. The CDR3 runs to 15 residues. Germline V CDR1 and CDR2: SGHDT, YYEEEE. The CDR3 sequence: CASSPTGSSRSPLHF. For the CDR3, the DNA is TGTGCCAGCAGCCCCACAGGGAGTTCAAGATCACCCCTCCACTTT.

The chain links TRBV7-9 to TRBJ1-2; D is ambiguous. The germline V gene has CDR1 SEHNR and CDR2 FQNEAQ (reference sequence). The CDR3 loop spans 14 amino acids. Deletions cut 3 bases from V and 9 bases from J, with 17 bases between. The CDR3 here is CASSFVSGIPRYTF. The CDR3 DNA follows: TGTGCCAGCAGCTTCGTATCGGGGATCCCGCGCTACACCTTC.

This chain connects TRBV3-1 (or the pseudogene TRBV3-2) to TRBJ1-4; D might be TRBD1 (5 bases). This CDR3 has 14 amino acids. Germline assignment: CDR1 LGHDT and CDR2 YNNKEL (reference sequence). Trimming removed 6 bases at V and 6 bases at J, with 14 bases between. The CDR3 here is CASSNKEGYEKLFF. CDR3 bases: TGTGCCAGCAGTAACAAGGAGGGGTATGAAAAACTGTTTTTT.

This clone was seen a single time. The rearrangement uses TRBV29-1 and TRBJ1-2; D is possibly TRBD1 (5 bases). The V gene lost 2 bases and the J gene lost 8 bases, with 12 bases spanning the gap. Germline V lookup: CDR1 SQVTM, CDR2 ANQGSEA. The CDR3 has 12 amino acids. The CDR3 reads CSVERSGRGYTF. CDR3 in DNA: TGCAGCGTTGAAAGGTCAGGGAGGGGCTACACCTTC.

The chain employs TRBV5-1 and TRBJ2-1; perhaps TRBD2 as D (6 bases). The CDR3 runs to 15 residues. Trimming shortened V by 0 bases and J by 5 bases, and 12 bases separated the two germline ends. Germline lookup yields CDR1 SGHRS and CDR2 YFSETQ. The CDR3 sequence: CASSLGLGANNEQFF. CDR3 nucleotide sequence: TGCGCCAGCAGCTTGGGACTAGGGGCAAACAATGAGCAGTTCTTC.

DNA of the CDR3: TGTGCCAGCAGCCTGGACAGCGGATATGGCTACACCTTC. Its translation: CASSLDSGYGYTF. The chain employs TRBV28 and TRBJ1-2, with D possibly being TRBD1 (6 bases). The CDR3 is 13 amino acids. The V gene lost 6 bases and the J gene lost 5 bases, with 13 bases spanning the gap. CDR1 is MDHEN and CDR2 is SYDVKM in the germline V gene.

J is TRBJ1-1 and V is TRBV5-1; D might be TRBD1 (6 bases). Trimming shortened V by 5 bases and J by 2 bases, and 10 bases separated the two germline ends. Per the germline V gene, CDR1 is SGHRS and CDR2 is YFSETQ. This CDR3 is 13 amino acids long. The CDR3 here is CASRTQGNTEAFF. For the CDR3, the DNA is TGCGCCAGCAGAACACAGGGAAACACTGAAGCTTTCTTT.

The chain is built from TRBV5-4 and TRBJ2-3; tentatively, D is TRBD2 (6 bases). Germline CDR1 is SGHNT and CDR2 is YYREEE (reference sequence). The CDR3 totals 16 residues. Trimming shortened V by 6 bases and J by 0 bases, and 17 bases separated the two germline ends. The CDR3 spells CASNPGGPASTDTQYF. The CDR3 DNA reads as TGTGCCAGCAACCCCGGGGGTCCAGCCAGCACAGATACGCAGTATTTT. The full variable domain, with the rest looked up from reference TRBV5-4 and TRBJ2-3, is ETGVTQSPTHLIKTRGQQVTLRCSSQSGHNTVSWYQQALGQGPQFIFQYYREEENGRGNFPPRFSGLQFPNYSSELNVNALELDDSALYLCASNPGGPASTDTQYFGPGTRLTVL.

The chain recombines TRBV30 with TRBJ1-1; TRBD1 matches at 8 bases. The CDR3 length is 15 residues. V was clipped by 4 bases and J by 5 bases; unmatched bases: 12. Per germline, CDR1 GTSNPN and CDR2 SVGIG (reference sequence). CDR3 in DNA: TGTGCCTGGACCCGATCCGGGACAGGACGAACTGAAGCTTTCTTT. Translation gives CAWTRSGTGRTEAFF.

The gene calls are TRBV27 and TRBJ2-1; D is possibly TRBD2 (6 bases). Between the trimmed V and J ends, which lost 3 bases and 5 bases, there was a span of 11 bases. The CDR3 is 14 residues long. Germline-derived CDR1 and CDR2 are MNHEY and SMNVEV (reference sequence). The CDR3 region is CASSLLGLHNEQFF. As DNA, the CDR3 is TGTGCCAGCAGTTTGCTGGGACTGCACAATGAGCAGTTCTTC.

The chain's CDR3 is CASSLGWRPLTF. Here the CDR3 DNA reads TGTGCCAGCAGCTTAGGTTGGAGACCACTCACCTTC. The chain uses TRBV7-9 and TRBJ1-2; D ambiguous. The V end was cut by 1 base, the J end by 13 bases, with 13 bases between. The CDR3 totals 12 residues. Germline V lookup: CDR1 SEHNR, CDR2 FQNEAQ (reference sequence).

The chain joins TRBV19 to TRBJ2-1, with 10 positions matching TRBD2. CDR3 length equals 14 residues. Germline values: CDR1 LNHDA, CDR2 SQIVND (reference sequence). Trimming took 4 bases from V and 9 from J; bases not matched to a gene: 6. The CDR3 DNA sequence: TGTGCCAGTAGTAAGAAACTAGCGGGATTTGAGCAGTTCTTC. Translation gives CASSKKLAGFEQFF.